The 27 T cell receptor beta chains in this list originate from one sample, sequenced in a study of T cell responses to AZD1222 COVID-19 vaccine. Sequenced by immunoSEQ multiplex PCR; TCRdb stores in-frame clones only, minus some. This table has some 170,000 clones, approximately 90% appearing once. Sequenced material: peripheral blood, taken 28 days after the second AZD1222 dose. The receptors originated from an adult who received the AZD1222 COVID-19 vaccine.

The rearrangement uses TRBV7-2 and TRBJ2-3, with D hard to call. Germline assignment: CDR1 SGHTA and CDR2 FQGNSA. The CDR3 length is 14 residues. Trimming removed 3 bases from V and 6 bases from J, with 13 bases in between. CDR3 DNA: TGTGCCAGCAGCTTCGGGTGGGTGGTGGATACGCAGTATTTT. Translation gives CASSFGWVVDTQYF.

The rearrangement joins TRBV5-1 to TRBJ1-3; D is ambiguous. The CDR3 sequence is 13 residues long. V was clipped by 4 bases and J by 2 bases, with 7 bases between them. Germline V gives CDR1 SGHRS, CDR2 YFSETQ. The CDR3 sequence: CASSATAGNTIYF. The DNA of the CDR3 is TGCGCCAGCAGCGCCACAGCTGGAAACACCATATATTTT.

This rearrangement joins TRBV19 to TRBJ1-6, with TRBD1 matching over 7 bases. Germline CDR1 and CDR2: LNHDA and SQIVND (reference sequence). V trimming: 9 bases; J trimming: 14 bases; junction bases outside the gene matches: 13. The length of the CDR3 is 13 residues. The DNA of the CDR3 is TGTGCCAGCAAACCCTTGGGACAGTCAACCCTCCACTTT. Translated, it gives CASKPLGQSTLHF. Variable domain in full (rest from reference TRBV19 and TRBJ1-6): DGGITQSPKYLFRKEGQNVTLSCEQNLNHDAMYWYRQDPGQGLRLIYYSQIVNDFQKGDIAEGYSVSREKKESFPLTVTSAQKNPTAFYLCASKPLGQSTLHFGNGTRLTVT.

The V call is TRBV7-9, the J call TRBJ2-7; possibly TRBD1 for D (6 bases). Germline V gene data show CDR1 as SEHNR and CDR2 as FQNEAQ (reference sequence). V was clipped by 5 bases and J by 2 bases, with 13 bases between them. The CDR3 sequence is 14 residues long. CDR3 bases: TGTGCCAGCAGCCCTCGGGACAAAGCCTACGAGCAGTACTTC. Encoded protein: CASSPRDKAYEQYF.

The chain combines TRBV9 with TRBJ2-1; unclear D gene. The CDR3 covers 12 residues. V was pared by 0 bases and J by 6 bases, with 4 bases between. CDR1 SGDLS and CDR2 YYNGEE come from the germline V gene. For the CDR3, the DNA is TGTGCCAGCAGCGTAGTCCCCAATGAGCAGTTCTTC. As protein: CASSVVPNEQFF.

The V gene is TRBV6-5, the J gene TRBJ1-2; 7 bases are shared with TRBD1. Germline CDR1 reads MNHEY; CDR2 reads SVGAGI. Trimming cost V 7 bases and J 0 bases; bases outside gene matches: 5. The CDR3 contains 14 residues. The chain's CDR3 is CASTRGQPNYGYTF. The CDR3 nucleotides are TGTGCCAGCACCAGGGGACAGCCTAACTATGGCTACACCTTC.

This chain connects TRBV5-1 to TRBJ1-1, with D possibly TRBD1 on 6 matching bases. Germline-derived CDR1 and CDR2 are SGHRS and YFSETQ. Trimming removed 1 base at V and 1 base at J, with 11 bases between. This CDR3 spans 15 amino acids. The CDR3 region has the DNA TGCGCCAGCAGCTTGAGTTCCAGGGGGAACACTGAAGCTTTCTTT. Translated: CASSLSSRGNTEAFF. The variable domain in full, completed from reference TRBV5-1 and TRBJ1-1, reads KAGVTQTPRYLIKTRGQQVTLSCSPISGHRSVSWYQQTPGQGLQFLFEYFSETQRNKGNFPGRFSGRQFSNSRSEMNVSTLELGDSALYLCASSLSSRGNTEAFFGQGTRLTVV.

The rearrangement joins TRBV2 to TRBJ1-1; no firm D call. The CDR3 covers 12 residues. Deletions cut 7 bases from V and 6 bases from J, with 12 bases between. CDR1 and CDR2 from the germline V gene are SNHLY and FYNNEI. The CDR3 DNA sequence: TGTGCCAGCAACTACCCGTCCGCTGAAGCTTTCTTT. Translation: CASNYPSAEAFF.

The chain recombines TRBV4-1 with TRBJ2-7; D is unclear. This CDR3 region has 15 residues. In germline, CDR1 is MGHRA, CDR2 YSYEKL. V was clipped by 2 bases and J by 3 bases, with 14 bases between them. The CDR3 nucleotides read TGCGCCAGCAGCCAACTCCTACAGAATAACTACGAGCAGTACTTC. This translates into CASSQLLQNNYEQYF.

The genes are TRBV2 and TRBJ1-2; a weak D match, TRBD1 (5 bases). CDR1 and CDR2 from the germline V gene are SNHLY and FYNNEI. Deletions cut 7 bases from V and 5 bases from J, with 23 bases between. CDR3 length: 16 residues. This CDR3 is CASNRAGSILGYGYTF. CDR3 sequence (DNA): TGTGCCAGCAATAGGGCAGGGAGCATCCTGGGGTATGGCTACACCTTC. The full variable domain, in which reference TRBV2 and TRBJ1-2 provide the parts outside the CDR3, is EPEVTQTPSHQVTQMGQEVILRCVPISNHLYFYWYRQILGQKVEFLVSFYNNEISEKSEIFDDQFSVERPDGSNFTLKIRSTKLEDSAMYFCASNRAGSILGYGYTFGSGTRLTVV.

V usage is TRBV6-5 and J usage is TRBJ1-1; possible D gene TRBD1, 6 bases. CDR3 length equals 15 residues. V dropped 0 bases and J dropped 6 bases, with 14 bases sitting between them. Germline CDR1 MNHEY, CDR2 SVGAGI. CDR3 bases: TGTGCCAGCAGTTACTCTTACAGGGTGGATGCTGAAGCTTTCTTT. As protein: CASSYSYRVDAEAFF.

The chain combines TRBV10-3 with TRBJ2-1; no definite D call. The V gene lost 0 bases and the J gene lost 2 bases, with 11 bases spanning the gap. There are 16 residues in the CDR3. Germline loops: CDR1 ENHRY, CDR2 SYGVKD. Here the CDR3 reads CAISESILGTYNEQFF. CDR3 DNA: TGTGCCATCAGTGAGTCGATTCTGGGCACCTACAATGAGCAGTTCTTC.

This clone was detected only a few times. The rearrangement links TRBV30 to TRBJ1-1; 10 bases are shared with TRBD1. Trimming removed 4 bases from V and 6 bases from J; junction bases left unmatched: 8. The CDR3 consists of 14 residues. Germline CDR1 GTSNPN, CDR2 SVGIG (reference sequence). CDR3 residues: CAWTHDRGRSEAFF. Written as DNA, the CDR3 is TGTGCCTGGACCCACGACAGGGGGCGGTCTGAAGCTTTCTTT.

The chain joins TRBV19 to TRBJ1-2; D gene uncertain. CDR3 length equals 15 residues. CDR1 is LNHDA, CDR2 SQIVND, per germline (reference sequence). V shed 2 bases and J shed 0 bases, with 10 bases lying between them. As DNA, the CDR3 is TGTGCCAGTAGTATAATAACAAAAGCTAACTATGGCTACACCTTC. Its translation is CASSIITKANYGYTF.

The chain recombines TRBV5-1 with TRBJ1-2, with TRBD1 matching over 9 bases. Germline CDR1 SGHRS, CDR2 YFSETQ. This CDR3 region has 15 residues. V lost 5 bases, J lost 2 bases, and 7 bases stayed unmatched. CDR3: CASRGTGRGNYGYTF. The CDR3 DNA reads as TGCGCCAGCAGGGGGACAGGGAGAGGCAACTATGGCTACACCTTC.

As concerns this clone: The germline gene is not matched at one end of the junction; a read error may be the cause. This sequence joins TRBV5-4 and TRBJ2-5; D perhaps matches TRBD1 (6 bases). CDR1 and CDR2 from the germline V gene are SGHNT and YYREEE (reference sequence). This CDR3 spans 12 amino acids. CDR3 sequence (DNA): TGTGCCAGCAGTACGGACAGCCTCACTTCGCACTTC. Its protein is CASSTDSLTSHF.

In its sample, this clone was seen once. The chain links TRBV11-2 to TRBJ1-1, with 7 bases fitting TRBD1. This CDR3 comprises 11 residues. Germline-derived CDR1 and CDR2 are SGHAT and FQNNGV. J gave up 10 bases and V 5 bases, and 4 bases lay outside the gene matches. Written as DNA, the CDR3 is TGTGCCAGCAGCCAAGGACAGGTAGCTTTCTTT. Protein: CASSQGQVAFF.

The CDR3 region is CASSITGGAYQPQHF. CDR3 DNA: TGTGCCAGCAGTATTACAGGGGGCGCGTATCAGCCCCAGCATTTT. This chain links TRBV27 with TRBJ1-5, with 9 nucleotides matching TRBD1. Losses at the gene ends were 5 bases for V and 5 bases for J; bases not matched to a gene: 7. Per the germline V gene, CDR1 is MNHEY and CDR2 is SMNVEV (reference sequence). The CDR3 has 15 amino acids.

J is TRBJ1-2 and V is TRBV12-3 or TRBV12-4; D gene uncertain. The CDR3 spans 13 residues. V lost 1 base and J lost 8, with 11 bases in between. CDR3 coding DNA: TGTGCCAGCAGTTTAGTGGAGCGGTGGGGCTACACCTTC. Translation gives CASSLVERWGYTF.

V and J are TRBV18 and TRBJ2-1, with 11 positions matching TRBD1. The germline V gene encodes CDR1 KGHSH and CDR2 LQKENI. With 2 bases clipped from V and 7 bases from J, the junction kept 10 bases outside the gene matches. The CDR3 extends over 17 amino acids. The CDR3 region is CASSPSWGQGGPNEQFF. For the CDR3, the DNA is TGTGCCAGCTCACCAAGTTGGGGACAGGGGGGCCCTAATGAGCAGTTCTTC.

The chain recombines TRBV6-5 with TRBJ2-5; D gene ambiguous. Germline assignment: CDR1 MNHEY and CDR2 SVGAGI. Deletions cut 0 bases from V and 2 bases from J, with 4 bases between. This CDR3 comprises 13 residues. The CDR3 DNA reads as TGTGCCAGCAGTTACTCGGTACAAGAGACCCAGTACTTC. Translation gives CASSYSVQETQYF.

V is TRBV19 and J is TRBJ2-6, with 9 bases matching TRBD1. The CDR3 runs 17 residues. The V segment lost 3 bases and the J segment 4 bases; nucleotides outside the gene matches: 7. Germline V gives CDR1 LNHDA, CDR2 SQIVND (reference sequence). CDR3 loop: CASSIRTGAKGANVLTF. The CDR3 DNA reads as TGTGCCAGTAGTATCCGGACAGGGGCTAAAGGGGCCAACGTCCTGACTTTC. The complete variable domain, with remaining parts taken from reference TRBV19 and TRBJ2-6, reads DGGITQSPKYLFRKEGQNVTLSCEQNLNHDAMYWYRQDPGQGLRLIYYSQIVNDFQKGDIAEGYSVSREKKESFPLTVTSAQKNPTAFYLCASSIRTGAKGANVLTFGAGSRLTVL.

This rearrangement joins TRBV7-8 to TRBJ2-7, with 8 bases matching TRBD1. The CDR3 runs 12 residues. Germline assignment: CDR1 SGHVS and CDR2 FQNEAQ. The junction had 4 bases not matched to a gene; V was cut back by 5 bases and J by 7 bases. The CDR3 DNA reads as TGTGCCAGCAGCCCAGGGGGCTGGGAGCAGTACTTC. Translated: CASSPGGWEQYF.

The CDR3 region is CASSLSGYDYGYTF. The CDR3 DNA reads TGCGCCAGCAGCTTGTCCGGGTACGACTATGGCTACACCTTC. The chain uses TRBV5-1 and TRBJ1-2, with D unresolved. This CDR3 has 14 residues. Trimming cost V 1 base and J 3 bases, with 10 bases left between them. Germline V gene data show CDR1 as SGHRS and CDR2 as YFSETQ.

The chain recombines TRBV25-1 with TRBJ1-5; possibly TRBD1 for D (6 bases). Germline CDR1 reads MGHDK; CDR2 reads SYGVNS. The CDR3 totals 14 residues. V dropped 0 bases and J dropped 7 bases, with 10 bases sitting between them. CDR3 DNA: TGTGCCAGCAGTGAATACGGGGGGGCGCAGCCCCAGCATTTT. Amino acid sequence: CASSEYGGAQPQHF.

The chain recombines TRBV19 with TRBJ1-1; D possibly corresponds to TRBD1 (6 bases). Germline CDR1 and CDR2: LNHDA and SQIVND (reference sequence). V lost 4 bases to trimming and J lost 0 bases, with 15 bases between them. The CDR3 is made up of 16 amino acids. The CDR3 nucleotides are TGTGCCAGTAGTACGGGATGGGGGGCGTTGAACACTGAAGCTTTCTTT. Protein sequence: CASSTGWGALNTEAFF.

The genes are TRBV5-1 and TRBJ1-1; 7 bases are a match to TRBD1. Germline CDR1 is SGHRS and CDR2 is YFSETQ. This CDR3 has 14 residues. After removal of 2 bases from V and 1 base from J, the junction contained 2 bases not matched to a gene. The CDR3 DNA sequence: TGCGCCAGCAGCTTCCGACAGGGGAACACTGAAGCTTTCTTT. Encoded protein: CASSFRQGNTEAFF.